This T cell receptor (beta chain) emerged from a study of radiotherapy plus CTLA-4 blockade in lung cancer. Across the whole study: Disease control reached 31%, with objective responses in approximately 17%. Study outcomes and limitations: Reports state that early shifts in blood T cell clones, with interferon-beta, best predicted response. In blood, tumor-derived TCR clones expanded after radiotherapy plus ipilimumab.

Measured with immunoSEQ multiplex PCR; TCRdb has only the in-frame clones, and not every one. This table holds 90,000 to 130,000 clones, 81% found once. People whose metastatic non-small-cell lung cancer was chemo-refractory got focal radiation along with CTLA-4 blockade by ipilimumab. The germline CDR1 and CDR2 sequences are SNHLY and FYNNEI. CDR3 length: 15 residues. V shed 4 bases and J shed 0 bases, with 10 bases lying between them. On this clone: What it binds is not known. Other DNA sequences in the same sample also yield this CDR3.

The sequence came from a human donor with non-small cell lung cancer that progressed on radiotherapy plus ipilimumab. Some clones in this sample may be carry-over from other donors' samples. The sequences come from peripheral blood, collected from a patient treated with radiotherapy plus ipilimumab. V and J are TRBV2 and TRBJ1-3; unclear D gene. The CDR3 DNA is TGTGCCAGCAGTGCCGGGATTGTCTCTGGAAACACCATATATTTT. Amino acid sequence: CASSAGIVSGNTIYF. Supplemented by reference TRBV2 and TRBJ1-3, the full variable domain reads EPEVTQTPSHQVTQMGQEVILRCVPISNHLYFYWYRQILGQKVEFLVSFYNNEISEKSEIFDDQFSVERPDGSNFTLKIRSTKLEDSAMYFCASSAGIVSGNTIYFGEGSWLTVV.